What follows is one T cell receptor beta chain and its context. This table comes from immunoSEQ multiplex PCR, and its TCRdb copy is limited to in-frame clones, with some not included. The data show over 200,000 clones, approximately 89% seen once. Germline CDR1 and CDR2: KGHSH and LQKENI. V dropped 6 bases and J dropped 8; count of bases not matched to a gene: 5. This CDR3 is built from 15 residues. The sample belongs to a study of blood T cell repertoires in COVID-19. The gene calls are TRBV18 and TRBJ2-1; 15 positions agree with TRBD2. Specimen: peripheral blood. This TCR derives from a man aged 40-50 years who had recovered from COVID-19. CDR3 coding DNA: TGTGCCAGCTCCGGACTAGCGGGGGGGAATTATGAGCAGTTCTTC. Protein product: CASSGLAGGNYEQFF.